The clone carrying this TCR beta chain was observed a few times. What it recognizes is unknown. This entry belongs to a study of T-cell memory formation after mild COVID-19. Notes on the study in general: Most CD4+ clones that shrank were in CM and EM, while CD8+ ones turned up in EMRA.

Each CDR3 protein gets one entry after TCRdb re-called the 5' RACE reads with MiXCR. In the table there are 90,000 to 120,000 distinct CDR3 sequences, 15% to 20% of which are singletons. CDR3 size: 13 residues. V dropped 6 bases and J dropped 6 bases, with 13 bases sitting between them. Germline values: CDR1 SGHRS, CDR2 YFSETQ. V usage is TRBV5-1 and J usage is TRBJ2-1, with D possibly called TRBD1 or TRBD2 (6 bases each). The sample was PBMCs or a T cell subset sorted from them (not recorded which). This TCR derives from a man aged 18 to 30 who had mild COVID-19 (a few samples of this study predate the infection). Cell type and time point are not known. The CDR3 loop is CASNVGGPNEQFF. For the CDR3, the DNA is TGCGCCAGCAACGTGGGGGGCCCCAATGAGCAGTTCTTC. The variable domain in full, completed from reference TRBV5-1 and TRBJ2-1, reads KAGVTQTPRYLIKTRGQQVTLSCSPISGHRSVSWYQQTPGQGLQFLFEYFSETQRNKGNFPGRFSGRQFSNSRSEMNVSTLELGDSALYLCASNVGGPNEQFFGPGTRLTVL.